The clone carrying this T cell receptor (beta chain) was counted many times. Its specificity is not known. This specimen belongs to a study of early T cells in non-severe SARS-CoV-2 infection. Points from the study as a whole: Database matching using VDJdb favored anti-spike CD8 responses, with private and CD4 specificities left missing.

cDNA molecules, individually, were tagged with unique molecular identifiers. TCRdb re-analysed the 5' RACE reads in MiXCR, keeping a single row per CDR3 protein. The sample has tens of thousands of distinct CDR3 sequences, over 9.5% seen once. V lost 7 bases and J lost 4, with 13 bases in between. CDR1 and CDR2 from the germline V gene are SQVTM and ANQGSEA. This CDR3 contains 12 residues. The specimen was whole blood. The chain is built from TRBV29-1 and TRBJ1-1; a possible D gene is TRBD1 (6 bases). The receptor was derived from an adult who was a healthcare worker with PCR-confirmed SARS-CoV-2 infection or an uninfected control (not recorded which). The CDR3 is CSAGEGGTEAFF. The CDR3 nucleotides read TGCAGCGCTGGGGAGGGGGGCACTGAAGCTTTCTTT.